The clone carrying this TCR beta chain was seen ten or more times. TCRdb passed the PCR reads through MiXCR, listing each CDR3 protein once. The data hold 460,000 or so distinct CDR3 sequences, with around 23% observed a single time. The data are from a study of molecular identifiers for immune sequencing clone quantification. For the study at large: In the replicates, RNA derived from around 18,000 or 91,000 naive CD8 cells was divided into five parts, and four were sequenced.

The ends were cut back, 1 base at V and 3 bases at J, with 9 bases in the middle. Germline-derived CDR1 and CDR2 are LNHDA and SQIVND (reference sequence). The CDR3 runs to 14 residues. This TCR was recovered from a human donor in good health. Some libraries in this study had Jurkat cell RNA spiked in. The V and J genes are TRBV19 and TRBJ1-1, with no clear D. Source material: naive CD8+ T cells from blood, with Jurkat cell RNA spiked in. Subset indicated: FACS-sorted CD8+CD4-CCR7+CD45RA+ naive T cells. The CDR3 loop reads CASSIGNLYTEAFF. The CDR3, as DNA: TGTGCCAGTAGTATAGGCAACTTATACACTGAAGCTTTCTTT.